These 20 T cell receptor beta chains originate from one sample sequenced in a study of blood T cells in healthy people across ages. Primers used in a second PCR of about 6 to 11 cycles were a sample-barcoded 5' primer and a J-beta primer mix. TCRdb reanalysed the 5' RACE reads using MiXCR and keeps one entry per CDR3 protein. Here the sample spans 700,000 or so distinct CDR3 sequences, around 41% being singletons. The specimen sequenced was blood. The receptors shown here come from an older man in good health.

The genes are TRBV5-1 and TRBJ2-3, with no clear D. The CDR3 runs 14 residues. The V end lost 0 bases, the J end lost 4 bases, and 9 bases lay between the germline ends. Germline V lookup: CDR1 SGHRS, CDR2 YFSETQ. The CDR3 protein is CASSLGQLPDTQYF. Written as DNA, the CDR3 is TGCGCCAGCAGCTTGGGACAACTGCCAGATACGCAGTATTTT.

This clonotype was observed a handful of times. The V call is TRBV9, the J call TRBJ2-3; a weak D match, TRBD1 (6 bases). Trimming cost V 2 bases and J 1 base, with 20 bases left between them. CDR1 is SGDLS, CDR2 YYNGEE, per germline. The CDR3 has 18 amino acids. As DNA, the CDR3 is TGTGCCAGCAGCGTCGGCCCCGGTCAGGGACACCGCACAGATACGCAGTATTTT. This gives the protein CASSVGPGQGHRTDTQYF.

Only a few counts were recorded for this clonotype. V and J are TRBV6-1 and TRBJ2-1; D possibly matches TRBD1 or TRBD2 (6 bases each). CDR1 and CDR2 from the germline V gene are MNHNS and SASEGT. The length of the CDR3 is 15 residues. The ends were cut back, 6 bases at V and 3 bases at J, with 15 bases in the middle. This CDR3 reads CASSRRGVIYNEQFF. DNA for the CDR3: TGTGCCAGCAGCCGGAGGGGGGTTATCTACAATGAGCAGTTCTTC.

The V and J genes are TRBV3-1 and TRBJ2-5, with D possibly being TRBD1 or TRBD2 (5 bases each). The last part of the DNA fits TRBJ2-7 better; the J call may be wrong. The CDR3 contains 16 residues. Germline assignment: CDR1 LGHDT and CDR2 YNNKEL (reference sequence). The CDR3 sequence: CASSQGSGPLAYEQYF. Written as DNA, the CDR3 is TGTGCCAGCAGCCAAGGATCGGGACCCCTCGCCTACGAGCAGTACTTC.

The chain is built from TRBV7-3 and TRBJ2-3; possible D gene TRBD2, 5 bases. The V gene's germline CDR1 is SGHTA and CDR2 FQGTGA. The V end was cut by 2 bases, the J end by 0 bases, with 15 bases between. This CDR3 spans 17 amino acids. CDR3 sequence reads: CASSLSGKSTSTDTQYF. The CDR3 DNA sequence: TGTGCCAGCAGCTTATCCGGGAAATCAACTAGCACAGATACGCAGTATTTT.

V and J are TRBV29-1 and TRBJ2-3; 11 positions match TRBD1. J was trimmed by 4 bases and V by 8 bases; bases with no gene match: 11. The germline gives CDR1 SQVTM, CDR2 ANQGSEA. This CDR3 has 15 amino acids. This CDR3 reads CSTTTGTGGSDTQYF. In nucleotides, the CDR3 is TGCAGCACAACCACCGGGACAGGGGGGTCAGATACGCAGTATTTT.

This clonotype was detected many times. CDR3 DNA sequence: TGTGCCACGGGCCAGGGTGCCCAAGAGACCCAGTACTTC. It encodes CATGQGAQETQYF. V and J are TRBV15 and TRBJ2-5; possibly TRBD1 for D (5 bases). From germline, CDR1 is LNHNV and CDR2 YYDKDF (reference sequence). The CDR3 contains 13 residues. Trimming cost V 9 bases and J 1 base, with 12 bases left between them.

J is TRBJ2-7 and V is TRBV6-5; 8 positions agree with TRBD1. The CDR3 covers 15 residues. V shed 6 bases and J 6 bases; nucleotides not matched to a gene: 13. CDR1 and CDR2 (germline): MNHEY, SVGAGI. The CDR3 nucleotides read TGTGCCAGCAGCAGACCCCGGACAGGGTCGGGCGAGCAGTACTTC. It encodes CASSRPRTGSGEQYF.

This clonotype was detected once. The gene calls are TRBV4-1 and TRBJ2-2; possibly TRBD2 for D (5 bases). Per germline, CDR1 MGHRA and CDR2 YSYEKL. V was cut by 0 bases and J by 5 bases, with 13 bases left in between. The CDR3 has 16 amino acids. The CDR3: CASSQEAAGLTGELFF. In DNA, the CDR3 is TGCGCCAGCAGCCAAGAAGCGGCAGGCCTGACCGGGGAGCTGTTTTTT.

The rearrangement joins TRBV3-1 to TRBJ2-7; possibly TRBD1 for D (6 bases). Trimming took off 3 bases at V and 5 bases at J, with 17 bases between the two ends. Per the germline V gene, CDR1 is LGHDT and CDR2 is YNNKEL (reference sequence). The CDR3 consists of 15 residues. The CDR3 DNA sequence: TGTGCCAGCAGCCAGGACAGCGGACCTCTGGACGAGCAGTACTTC. The encoded protein is CASSQDSGPLDEQYF.

There are a few counts of this clonotype. The chain has TRBV7-3 and TRBJ2-1, with 9 nucleotides matching TRBD2. V dropped 5 bases and J dropped 9; count of bases not matched to a gene: 11. The CDR3 sequence is 15 residues long. Germline V gene data show CDR1 as SGHTA and CDR2 as FQGTGA. The CDR3 coding sequence is TGTGCCAGCAGCACCCAAGGGGGCGGGAGGGGTGAGCAGTTCTTC. This gives the protein CASSTQGGGRGEQFF.

The chain carries TRBV20-1 and TRBJ2-7; perhaps D is TRBD1 or TRBD2 (6 bases each). This CDR3 spans 13 amino acids. Trimming left V 6 bases short and J 7 bases short, with 19 bases between. Germline V lookup: CDR1 DFQATT, CDR2 SNEGSKA (reference sequence). The CDR3 here is CSAPPPGANEQYF. The CDR3, as DNA: TGCAGTGCCCCCCCTCCGGGGGCAAATGAGCAGTACTTC.

This clonotype was seen ten or more times. The chain recombines TRBV20-1 with TRBJ2-5; 10 nucleotides match TRBD1. The length of the CDR3 is 18 residues. Germline lookup yields CDR1 DFQATT and CDR2 SNEGSKA (reference sequence). Unmatched junction bases numbered 20, after V lost 6 bases and J lost 4 bases. DNA of the CDR3: TGCAGTGCACCCCCCCGGGACAGGGGCGTCCTGCTGTCAGAGACCCAGTACTTC. It translates to CSAPPRDRGVLLSETQYF.

The V call is TRBV20-1, the J call TRBJ2-5; the D gene is possibly TRBD1 (5 bases). The CDR3 length is 14 residues. V lost 6 bases and J 5 bases, leaving 19 bases between the germline ends. The germline V gene has CDR1 DFQATT and CDR2 SNEGSKA (reference sequence). The CDR3 DNA reads TGCAGTGCCACAAGGACAATTAATGTTGAGACCCAGTACTTC. Amino acids: CSATRTINVETQYF.

This chain connects TRBV15 to TRBJ2-5, with D possibly being TRBD1 (5 bases). The CDR3 covers 14 residues. Trimming shortened V by 0 bases and J by 5 bases, and 10 bases separated the two germline ends. Germline-derived CDR1 and CDR2 are LNHNV and YYDKDF (reference sequence). CDR3 protein: CATSRDQAGETQYF. CDR3 nucleotide sequence: TGTGCCACCAGCAGAGATCAAGCAGGGGAGACCCAGTACTTC.

This clonotype has just one count. A single base separates this from a much larger clone, so it may be a read error. J is TRBJ2-3 and V is TRBV29-1; 9 bases agree with TRBD2. The CDR3 totals 14 residues. The trim removed 5 bases at V and 2 bases at J, leaving 5 bases unmatched. Germline CDR1 reads SQVTM; CDR2 reads ANQGSEA. The CDR3 region is CSVKTSGPTDTQYF. In DNA, the CDR3 is TGCAGCGTTAAGACTAGCGGTCCCACAGATACGCAGTATTTT.

This chain joins TRBV20-1 and TRBJ1-4; TRBD1 matches 10 bases. Per the germline V gene, CDR1 is DFQATT and CDR2 is SNEGSKA (reference sequence). The trim removed 5 bases at V and 6 bases at J, leaving 12 bases unmatched. The CDR3 extends over 16 amino acids. The CDR3 bases are TGCAGTGCTTACCGACAGGGGGCGCCCCGACATGAAAAACTGTTTTTT. It specifies CSAYRQGAPRHEKLFF.

A few counts support this clonotype. The genes are TRBV7-8 and TRBJ1-2; 7 bases align to TRBD1. This CDR3 is 15 amino acids long. Germline V gene sequence: CDR1 SGHVS, CDR2 FQNEAQ. The ends lost 1 base at V and 4 bases at J; junction bases unmatched: 6. CDR3: CASSLGVTGPYGYTF. For the CDR3, the DNA is TGTGCCAGCAGCTTAGGCGTGACAGGGCCCTATGGCTACACCTTC. The variable domain in full, completed from reference TRBV7-8 and TRBJ1-2, reads GAGVSQSPRYKVAKRGQDVALRCDPISGHVSLFWYQQALGQGPEFLTYFQNEAQLDKSGLPSDRFFAERPEGSVSTLKIQRTQQEDSAVYLCASSLGVTGPYGYTFGSGTRLTVV.

The rearrangement uses TRBV29-1 and TRBJ2-7; TRBD2 matches at 12 bases. Per germline, CDR1 SQVTM and CDR2 ANQGSEA. V shed 6 bases and J 4 bases; nucleotides not matched to a gene: 7. The CDR3 is 14 amino acids. The CDR3 nucleotides are TGCAGCGTCTTAGGACTAGCGGGAAGGTACGAGCAGTACTTC. It codes for CSVLGLAGRYEQYF.

This clonotype was observed a handful of times. The chain uses TRBV7-9 and TRBJ2-5; TRBD1 is a possible D gene (6 bases). The CDR3 is made up of 13 amino acids. Germline-derived CDR1 and CDR2 are SEHNR and FQNEAQ (reference sequence). V lost 6 bases and J lost 5, with 13 bases in between. In DNA form, the CDR3 reads TGTGCCAGCAGGACGACAGGTTTGGAGACCCAGTACTTC. Translating gives CASRTTGLETQYF. Full variable domain (remainder filled in from reference TRBV7-9 and TRBJ2-5): DTGVSQNPRHKITKRGQNVTFRCDPISEHNRLYWYRQTLGQGPEFLTYFQNEAQLEKSRLLSDRFSAERPKGSFSTLEIQRTEQGDSAMYLCASRTTGLETQYFGPGTRLLVL.